This paragraph reports one TCR beta chain. No antigen is known for it. The entry originates in a study of cytomegalovirus exposure and HLA in healthy donors. The trim removed 8 bases at V and 3 bases at J, leaving 13 bases unmatched. The CDR3 has 16 residues. The germline gives CDR1 MDHEN, CDR2 SYDVKM. This PCR relied on a set of 60 Vbeta primers and 13 Jbeta primers. TCRdb's copy holds only in-frame clones and misses some; the assay was immunoSEQ multiplex PCR. The sample includes some 160,000 clones, approximately 78% seen only once; the top ten take more than 8%. Study-level findings and limits: Equally common other TCR beta chains were less clonally expanded than HLA-associated ones, a later analysis found. Investigators reported 150 to 200 TCR beta chains as tied to cytomegalovirus.

Sequencing used PBMCs. The TCR sequence derives from a male donor in good health and CMV-seropositive. The chain recombines TRBV28 with TRBJ1-2; 9 bases are a match to TRBD1. In nucleotides, the CDR3 is TGTGCCAGCTCCCCTTCGACGGGACAGGGCTACTATGGCTACACCTTC. Amino acids: CASSPSTGQGYYGYTF.